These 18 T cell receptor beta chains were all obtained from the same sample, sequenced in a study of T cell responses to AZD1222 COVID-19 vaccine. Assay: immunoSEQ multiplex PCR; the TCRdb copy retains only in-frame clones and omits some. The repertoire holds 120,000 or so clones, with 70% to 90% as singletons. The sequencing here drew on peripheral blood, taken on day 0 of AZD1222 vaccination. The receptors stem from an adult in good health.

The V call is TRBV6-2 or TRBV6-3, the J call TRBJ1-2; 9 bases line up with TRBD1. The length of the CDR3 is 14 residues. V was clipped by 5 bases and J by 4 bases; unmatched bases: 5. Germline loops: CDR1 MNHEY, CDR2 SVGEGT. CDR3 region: CASSHRGPIYGYTF. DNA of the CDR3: TGTGCCAGCAGTCACAGGGGGCCTATCTATGGCTACACCTTC.

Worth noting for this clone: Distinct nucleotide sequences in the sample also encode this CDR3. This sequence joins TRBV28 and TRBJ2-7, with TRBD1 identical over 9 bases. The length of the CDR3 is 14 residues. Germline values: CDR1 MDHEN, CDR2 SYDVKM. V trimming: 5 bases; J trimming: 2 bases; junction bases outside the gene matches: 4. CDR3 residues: CASSPGQGPYEQYF. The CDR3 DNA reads TGTGCCAGCAGTCCAGGACAGGGGCCCTACGAGCAGTACTTC.

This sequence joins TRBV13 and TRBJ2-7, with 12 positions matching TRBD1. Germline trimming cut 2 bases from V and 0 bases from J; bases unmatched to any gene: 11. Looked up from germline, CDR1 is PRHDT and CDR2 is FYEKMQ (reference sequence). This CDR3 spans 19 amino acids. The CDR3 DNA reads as TGTGCCAGCAGCTTACAACCGGGACAGGGGGCCAGCAGCTCCTACGAGCAGTACTTC. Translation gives CASSLQPGQGASSSYEQYF.

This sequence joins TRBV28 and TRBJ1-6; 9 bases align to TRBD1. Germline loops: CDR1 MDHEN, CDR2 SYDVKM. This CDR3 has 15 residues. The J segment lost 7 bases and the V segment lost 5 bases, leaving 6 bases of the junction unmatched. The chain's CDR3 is CASSPVTGGNSPLHF. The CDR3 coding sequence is TGTGCCAGCAGTCCGGTGACAGGGGGAAATTCACCCCTCCACTTT.

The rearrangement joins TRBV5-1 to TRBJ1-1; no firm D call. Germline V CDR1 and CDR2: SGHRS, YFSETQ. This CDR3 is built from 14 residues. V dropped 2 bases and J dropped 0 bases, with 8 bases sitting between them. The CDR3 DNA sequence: TGCGCCAGCAGCTTAGGGTACATGAACACTGAAGCTTTCTTT. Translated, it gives CASSLGYMNTEAFF.

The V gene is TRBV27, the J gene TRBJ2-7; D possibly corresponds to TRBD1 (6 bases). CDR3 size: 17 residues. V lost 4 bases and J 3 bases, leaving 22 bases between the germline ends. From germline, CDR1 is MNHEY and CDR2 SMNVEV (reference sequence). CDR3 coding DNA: TGTGCCAGCAGTTACCGCGCAACAGGGAACCCCCTCTACGAGCAGTACTTC. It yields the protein CASSYRATGNPLYEQYF.

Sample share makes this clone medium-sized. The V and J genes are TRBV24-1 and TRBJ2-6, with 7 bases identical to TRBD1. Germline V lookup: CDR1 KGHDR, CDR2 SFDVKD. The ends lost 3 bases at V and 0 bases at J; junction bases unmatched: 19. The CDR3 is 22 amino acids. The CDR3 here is CATSDLNPNRQGLGSGANVLTF. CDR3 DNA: TGTGCCACCAGTGATCTTAACCCAAACCGACAGGGCTTGGGCTCTGGGGCCAACGTCCTGACTTTC.

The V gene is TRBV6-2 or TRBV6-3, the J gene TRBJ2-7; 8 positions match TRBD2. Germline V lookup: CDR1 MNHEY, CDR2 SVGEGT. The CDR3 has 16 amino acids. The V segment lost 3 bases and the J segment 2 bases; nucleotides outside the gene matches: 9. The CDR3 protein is CASSYQGGGPTYEQYF. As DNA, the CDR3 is TGTGCCAGCAGTTATCAGGGCGGGGGGCCAACCTACGAGCAGTACTTC.

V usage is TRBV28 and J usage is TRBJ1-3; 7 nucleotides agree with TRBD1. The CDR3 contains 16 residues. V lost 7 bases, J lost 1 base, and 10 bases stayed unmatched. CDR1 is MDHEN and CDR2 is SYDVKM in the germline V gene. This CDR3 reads CASNQGQSLSGNTIYF. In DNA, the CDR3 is TGTGCCAGCAACCAGGGACAGTCTCTTTCTGGAAACACCATATATTTT.

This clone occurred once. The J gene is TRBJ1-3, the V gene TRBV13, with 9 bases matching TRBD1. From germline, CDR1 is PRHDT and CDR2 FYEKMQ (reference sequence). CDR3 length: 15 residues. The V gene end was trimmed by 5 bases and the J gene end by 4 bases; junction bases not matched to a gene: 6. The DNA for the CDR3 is TGTGCCAGCAGCCCGAGACAGGGGGGGGGAAACACCATATATTTT. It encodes CASSPRQGGGNTIYF.

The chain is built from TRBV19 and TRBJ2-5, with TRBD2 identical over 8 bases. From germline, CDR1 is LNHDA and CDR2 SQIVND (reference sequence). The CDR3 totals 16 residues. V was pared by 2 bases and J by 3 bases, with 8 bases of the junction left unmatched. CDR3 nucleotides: TGTGCCAGTAGTATATTGTACGGCGGGGGGAAAGAGACCCAGTACTTC. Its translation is CASSILYGGGKETQYF.

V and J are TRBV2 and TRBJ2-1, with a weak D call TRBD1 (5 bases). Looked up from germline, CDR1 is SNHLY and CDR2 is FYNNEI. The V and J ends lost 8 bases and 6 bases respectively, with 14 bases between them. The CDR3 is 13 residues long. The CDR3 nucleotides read TGTGCCAGCCCGGCGAGACAGAGCAATGAGCAGTTCTTC. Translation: CASPARQSNEQFF.

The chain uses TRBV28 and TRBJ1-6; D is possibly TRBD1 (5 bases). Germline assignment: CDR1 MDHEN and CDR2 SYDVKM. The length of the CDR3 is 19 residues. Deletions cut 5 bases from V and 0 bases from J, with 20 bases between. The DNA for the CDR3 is TGTGCCAGCAGTGGCTCCCGGGACGCAAGGAGCTCCTATAATTCACCCCTCCACTTT. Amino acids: CASSGSRDARSSYNSPLHF. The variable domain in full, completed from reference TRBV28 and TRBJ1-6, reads DVKVTQSSRYLVKRTGEKVFLECVQDMDHENMFWYRQDPGLGLRLIYFSYDVKMKEKGDIPEGYSVSREKKERFSLILESASTNQTSMYLCASSGSRDARSSYNSPLHFGNGTRLTVT.

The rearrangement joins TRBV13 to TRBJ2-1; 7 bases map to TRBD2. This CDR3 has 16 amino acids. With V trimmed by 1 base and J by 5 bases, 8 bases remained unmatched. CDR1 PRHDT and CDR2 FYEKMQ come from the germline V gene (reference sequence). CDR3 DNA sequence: TGTGCCAGCAGCTTAGAGGGCGGGAGTGTGGACAATGAGCAGTTCTTC. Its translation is CASSLEGGSVDNEQFF.

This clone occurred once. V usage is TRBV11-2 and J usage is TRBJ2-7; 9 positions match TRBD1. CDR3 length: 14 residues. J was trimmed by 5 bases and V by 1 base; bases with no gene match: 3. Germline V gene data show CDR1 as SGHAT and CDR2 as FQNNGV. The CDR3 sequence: CASSLGTGVDEQYF. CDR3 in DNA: TGTGCCAGCAGCTTAGGGACAGGGGTCGACGAGCAGTACTTC. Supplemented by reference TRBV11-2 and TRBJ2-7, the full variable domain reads EAGVAQSPRYKIIEKRQSVAFWCNPISGHATLYWYQQILGQGPKLLIQFQNNGVVDDSQLPKDRFSAERLKGVDSTLKIQPAKLEDSAVYLCASSLGTGVDEQYFGPGTRLTVT.

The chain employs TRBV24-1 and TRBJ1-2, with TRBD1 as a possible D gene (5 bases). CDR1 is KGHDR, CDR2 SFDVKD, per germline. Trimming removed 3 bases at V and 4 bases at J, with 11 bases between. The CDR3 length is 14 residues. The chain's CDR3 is CATSDRDGSYGYTF. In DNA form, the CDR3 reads TGTGCCACCAGTGATCGGGACGGCAGCTATGGCTACACCTTC.

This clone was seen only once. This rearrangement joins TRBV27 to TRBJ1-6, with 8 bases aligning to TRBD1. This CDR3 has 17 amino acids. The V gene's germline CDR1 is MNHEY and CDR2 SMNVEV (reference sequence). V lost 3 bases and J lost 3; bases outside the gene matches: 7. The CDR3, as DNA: TGTGCCAGCAGTTTCCGGACAGGGCCCCTCTATAATTCACCCCTCCACTTT. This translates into CASSFRTGPLYNSPLHF.

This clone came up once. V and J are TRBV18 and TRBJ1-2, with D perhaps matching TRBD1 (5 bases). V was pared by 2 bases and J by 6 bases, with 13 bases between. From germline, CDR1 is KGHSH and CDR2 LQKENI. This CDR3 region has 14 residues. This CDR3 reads CASSPGGTWNGYTF. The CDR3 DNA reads TGTGCCAGCTCACCAGGAGGGACGTGGAATGGCTACACCTTC.